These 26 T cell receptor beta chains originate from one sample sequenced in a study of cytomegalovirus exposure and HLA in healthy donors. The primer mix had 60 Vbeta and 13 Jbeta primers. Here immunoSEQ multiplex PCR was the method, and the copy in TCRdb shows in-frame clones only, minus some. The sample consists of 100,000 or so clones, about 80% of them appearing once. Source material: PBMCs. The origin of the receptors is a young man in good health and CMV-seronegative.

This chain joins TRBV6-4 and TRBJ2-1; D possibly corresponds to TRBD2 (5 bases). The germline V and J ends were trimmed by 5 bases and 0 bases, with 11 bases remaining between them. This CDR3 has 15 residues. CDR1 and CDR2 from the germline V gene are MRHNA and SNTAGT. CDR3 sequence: CASSSEAGSYNEQFF. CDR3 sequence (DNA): TGTGCCAGCAGTAGTGAGGCGGGCTCCTACAATGAGCAGTTCTTC.

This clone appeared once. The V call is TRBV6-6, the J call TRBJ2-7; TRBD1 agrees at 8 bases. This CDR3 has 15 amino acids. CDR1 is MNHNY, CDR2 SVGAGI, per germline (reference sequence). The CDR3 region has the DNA TGTGCTAGTAGTACAGGGGGAGATTTCTCCTACGAGCAGTACTTC. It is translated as CASSTGGDFSYEQYF.

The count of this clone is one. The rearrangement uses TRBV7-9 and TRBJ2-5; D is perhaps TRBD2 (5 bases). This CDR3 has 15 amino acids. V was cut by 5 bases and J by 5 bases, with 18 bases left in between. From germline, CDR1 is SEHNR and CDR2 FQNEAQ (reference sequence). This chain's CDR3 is CASSPKDFSAETQYF. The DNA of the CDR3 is TGTGCCAGCAGCCCCAAGGACTTTTCGGCGGAGACCCAGTACTTC.

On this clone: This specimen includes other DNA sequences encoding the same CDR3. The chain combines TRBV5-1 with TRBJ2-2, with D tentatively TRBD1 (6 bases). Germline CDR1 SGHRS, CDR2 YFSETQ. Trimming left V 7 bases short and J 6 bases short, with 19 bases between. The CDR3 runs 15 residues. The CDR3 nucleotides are TGCGCCAGCGATTCTCGGGGACAACCCTCCGGGGAGCTGTTTTTT. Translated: CASDSRGQPSGELFF.

Written as DNA, the CDR3 is TGCGCCAGCAGATTTAACATGGCAACTAATGAAAAACTGTTTTTT. Amino acids: CASRFNMATNEKLFF. The chain links TRBV5-1 to TRBJ1-4; D unresolved. Trimming cost V 5 bases and J 0 bases, with 11 bases left between them. The CDR3 is 15 residues long. Per the germline V gene, CDR1 is SGHRS and CDR2 is YFSETQ.

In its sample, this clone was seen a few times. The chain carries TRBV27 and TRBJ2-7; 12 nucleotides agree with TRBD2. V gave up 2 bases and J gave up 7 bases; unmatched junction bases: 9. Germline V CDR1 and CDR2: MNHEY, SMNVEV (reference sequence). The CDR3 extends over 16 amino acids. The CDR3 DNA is TGTGCCAGCAGTTTAACCCCGGGACTAGCGGGCGGTGAGCAGTACTTC. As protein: CASSLTPGLAGGEQYF.

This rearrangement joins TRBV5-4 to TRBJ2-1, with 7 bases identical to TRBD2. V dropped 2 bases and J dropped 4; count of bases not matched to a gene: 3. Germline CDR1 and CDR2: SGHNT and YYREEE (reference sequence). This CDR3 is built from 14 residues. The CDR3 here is CASSLGTTYNEQFF. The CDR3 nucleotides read TGTGCCAGCAGCTTAGGGACTACATACAATGAGCAGTTCTTC.

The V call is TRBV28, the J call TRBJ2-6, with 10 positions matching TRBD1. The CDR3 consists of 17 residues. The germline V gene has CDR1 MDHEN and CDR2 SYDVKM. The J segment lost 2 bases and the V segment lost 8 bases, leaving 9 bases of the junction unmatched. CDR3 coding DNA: TGTGCCAGCTACCCGGGACAGGGGTGGACTGGGGCCAACGTCCTGACTTTC. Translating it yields CASYPGQGWTGANVLTF.

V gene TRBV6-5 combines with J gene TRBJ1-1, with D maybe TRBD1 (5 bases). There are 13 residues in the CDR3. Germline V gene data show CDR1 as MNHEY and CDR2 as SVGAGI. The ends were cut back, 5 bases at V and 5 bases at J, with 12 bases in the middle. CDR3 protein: CASSHFRETEAFF. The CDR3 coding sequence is TGTGCCAGCAGTCACTTCAGGGAAACTGAAGCTTTCTTT.

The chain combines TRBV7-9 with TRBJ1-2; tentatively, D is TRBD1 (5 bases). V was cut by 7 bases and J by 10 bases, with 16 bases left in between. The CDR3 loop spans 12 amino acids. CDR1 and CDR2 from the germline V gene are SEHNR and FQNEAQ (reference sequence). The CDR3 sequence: CASTEVPGDYTF. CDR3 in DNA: TGTGCCAGCACCGAGGTCCCGGGGGACTACACCTTC.

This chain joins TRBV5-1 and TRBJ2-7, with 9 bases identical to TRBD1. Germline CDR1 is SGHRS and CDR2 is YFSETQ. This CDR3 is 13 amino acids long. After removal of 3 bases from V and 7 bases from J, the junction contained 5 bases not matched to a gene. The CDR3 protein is CASSSTGGREQYF. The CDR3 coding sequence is TGCGCCAGCAGCTCAACAGGGGGCCGGGAGCAGTACTTC.

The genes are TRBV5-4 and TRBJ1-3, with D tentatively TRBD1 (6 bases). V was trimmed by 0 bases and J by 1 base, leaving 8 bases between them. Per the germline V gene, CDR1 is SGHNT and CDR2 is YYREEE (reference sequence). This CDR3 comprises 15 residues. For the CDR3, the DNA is TGTGCCAGCAGCTTGGGACAGGTGTCTGGAAACACCATATATTTT. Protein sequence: CASSLGQVSGNTIYF.

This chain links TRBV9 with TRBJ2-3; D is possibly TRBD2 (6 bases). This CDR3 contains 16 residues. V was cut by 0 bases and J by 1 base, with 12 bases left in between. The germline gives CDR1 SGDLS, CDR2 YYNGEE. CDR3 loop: CASSVGQLAGTDTQYF. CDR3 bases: TGTGCCAGCAGCGTAGGGCAACTAGCTGGCACAGATACGCAGTATTTT.

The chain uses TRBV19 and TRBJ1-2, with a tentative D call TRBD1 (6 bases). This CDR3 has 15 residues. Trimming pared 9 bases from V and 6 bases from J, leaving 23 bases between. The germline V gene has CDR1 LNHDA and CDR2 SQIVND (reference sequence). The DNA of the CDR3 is TGTGCCAGCTCCCCCGGGTTAGGGAGGGGGAATGGCTACACCTTC. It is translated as CASSPGLGRGNGYTF.

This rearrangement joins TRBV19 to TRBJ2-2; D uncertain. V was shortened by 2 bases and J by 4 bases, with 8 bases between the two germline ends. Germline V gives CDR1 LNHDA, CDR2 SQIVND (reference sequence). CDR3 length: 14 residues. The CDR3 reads CASSIKAGTGELFF. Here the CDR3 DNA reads TGTGCCAGTAGTATAAAGGCAGGCACCGGGGAGCTGTTTTTT.

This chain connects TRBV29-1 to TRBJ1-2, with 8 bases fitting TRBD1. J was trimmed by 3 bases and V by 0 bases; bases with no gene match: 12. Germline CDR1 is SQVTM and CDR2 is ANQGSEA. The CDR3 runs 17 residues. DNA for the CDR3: TGCAGCGTTGAAGATGCCATGCAGGGGGCAGTCGACTATGGCTACACCTTC. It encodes CSVEDAMQGAVDYGYTF.

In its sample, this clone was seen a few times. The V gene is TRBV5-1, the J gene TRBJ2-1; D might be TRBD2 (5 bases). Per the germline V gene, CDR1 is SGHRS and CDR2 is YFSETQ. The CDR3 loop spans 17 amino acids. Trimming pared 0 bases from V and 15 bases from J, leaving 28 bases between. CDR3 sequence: CASSLATTGVSLPTWFF. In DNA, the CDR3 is TGCGCCAGCAGCTTGGCAACGACCGGGGTGTCGTTACCGACGTGGTTCTTC.

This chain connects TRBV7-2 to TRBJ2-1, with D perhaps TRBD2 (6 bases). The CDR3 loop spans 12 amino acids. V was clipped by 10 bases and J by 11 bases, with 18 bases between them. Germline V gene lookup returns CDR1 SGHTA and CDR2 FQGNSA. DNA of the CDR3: TGTGCCATCCGGGAGTCATCAATGAAGCAGTTCTTC. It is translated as CAIRESSMKQFF.

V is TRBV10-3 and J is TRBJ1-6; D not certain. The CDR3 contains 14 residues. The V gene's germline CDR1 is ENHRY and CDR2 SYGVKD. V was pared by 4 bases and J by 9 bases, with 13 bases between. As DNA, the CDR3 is TGTGCCATCAGTGGGAGGGTTGGAGGTTCACCCCTCCACTTT. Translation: CAISGRVGGSPLHF.

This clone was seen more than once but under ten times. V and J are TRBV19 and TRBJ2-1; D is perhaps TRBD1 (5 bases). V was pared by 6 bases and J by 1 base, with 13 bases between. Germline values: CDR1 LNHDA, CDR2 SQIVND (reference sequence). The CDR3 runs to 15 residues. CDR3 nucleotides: TGTGCCAGTAGGCGACAGACCCCTTCCTACAATGAGCAGTTCTTC. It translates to CASRRQTPSYNEQFF.

This chain's CDR3 is CASSRALRGGTGELFF. The CDR3, as DNA: TGTGCCAGTAGCCGGGCCCTAAGGGGGGGCACCGGGGAGCTGTTTTTT. The chain carries TRBV19 and TRBJ2-2; perhaps TRBD2 as D (7 bases). The V end lost 6 bases, the J end lost 4 bases, and 18 bases lay between the germline ends. Germline V lookup: CDR1 LNHDA, CDR2 SQIVND (reference sequence). This CDR3 has 16 amino acids.

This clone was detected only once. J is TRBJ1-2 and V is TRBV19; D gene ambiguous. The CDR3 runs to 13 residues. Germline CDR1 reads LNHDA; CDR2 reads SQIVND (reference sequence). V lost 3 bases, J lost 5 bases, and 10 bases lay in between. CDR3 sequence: CASSILGSYGYTF. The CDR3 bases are TGTGCCAGTAGTATTTTGGGCAGTTATGGCTACACCTTC. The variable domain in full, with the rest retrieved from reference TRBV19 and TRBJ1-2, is DGGITQSPKYLFRKEGQNVTLSCEQNLNHDAMYWYRQDPGQGLRLIYYSQIVNDFQKGDIAEGYSVSREKKESFPLTVTSAQKNPTAFYLCASSILGSYGYTFGSGTRLTVV.

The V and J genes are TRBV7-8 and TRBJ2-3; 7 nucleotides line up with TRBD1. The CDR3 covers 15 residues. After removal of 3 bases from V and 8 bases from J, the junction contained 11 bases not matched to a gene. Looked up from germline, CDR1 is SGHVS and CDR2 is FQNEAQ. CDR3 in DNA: TGTGCCAGCAGCTTCCGCCCGACAGGGAACGTTACGCAGTATTTT. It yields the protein CASSFRPTGNVTQYF.

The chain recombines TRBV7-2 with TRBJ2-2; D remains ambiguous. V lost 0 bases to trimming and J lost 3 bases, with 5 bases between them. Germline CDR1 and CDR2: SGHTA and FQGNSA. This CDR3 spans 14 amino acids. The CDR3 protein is CASSLAEYTGELFF. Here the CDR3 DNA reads TGTGCCAGCAGCTTAGCGGAGTACACCGGGGAGCTGTTTTTT.

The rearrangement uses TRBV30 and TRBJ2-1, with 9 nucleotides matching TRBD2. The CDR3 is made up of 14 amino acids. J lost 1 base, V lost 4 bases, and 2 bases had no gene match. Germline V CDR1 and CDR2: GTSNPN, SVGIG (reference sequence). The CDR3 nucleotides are TGTGCCTGGAAGAGCGGGAGGTCCTACAATGAGCAGTTCTTC. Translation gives CAWKSGRSYNEQFF. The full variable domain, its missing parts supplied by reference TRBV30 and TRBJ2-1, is SQTIHQWPATLVQPVGSPLSLECTVEGTSNPNLYWYRQAAGRGLQLLFYSVGIGQISSEVPQNLSASRPQDRQFILSSKKLLLSDSGFYLCAWKSGRSYNEQFFGPGTRLTVL.

For the CDR3, the DNA is TGTGCCAGCAGCCCCGGTTGGGGCACCAATCAGCCCCAGCATTTT. Encoded protein: CASSPGWGTNQPQHF. V gene TRBV2 combines with J gene TRBJ1-5; D is perhaps TRBD1 (5 bases). The CDR3 covers 15 residues. Deletions cut 6 bases from V and 3 bases from J, with 15 bases between. CDR1 SNHLY and CDR2 FYNNEI come from the germline V gene. Complete variable domain (other parts from reference TRBV2 and TRBJ1-5): EPEVTQTPSHQVTQMGQEVILRCVPISNHLYFYWYRQILGQKVEFLVSFYNNEISEKSEIFDDQFSVERPDGSNFTLKIRSTKLEDSAMYFCASSPGWGTNQPQHFGDGTRLSIL.